This is a list of T cell receptor beta chains from one sample in a study of blood T cell repertoires in COVID-19. TCRdb keeps only in-frame clones here, not all; method: immunoSEQ multiplex PCR. The sample carries over 85,000 clones, approximately 83% recorded once. Sequencing was done on a sample of peripheral blood. These TCRs come from a woman in her sixties or seventies with acute or convalescent COVID-19. The CDR3 runs from the conserved cysteine through the conserved F or W.

TRBJ2-1	TRBV19	CASSMGLAVSSYNEQFF
TRBJ1-1	TRBV11-1	CASRQGAITEAFF
TRBJ2-3	TRBV5-1	CASSFLGEPISTDTQYF
TRBJ2-5	TRBV24-1	CATSESSLTGVETQYF
TRBJ2-1	TRBV5-1	CASSLAGAHNEQFF
TRBJ2-2	TRBV5-1	CASSLTLGGRAGELFF
TRBJ1-5	TRBV20-1	CSASWGDRVDQPQHF
TRBJ1-2	TRBV12-3/TRBV12-4	CASREGRGGYTF
TRBJ1-4	TRBV9	CASSGPGTGGWKKLFF
TRBJ1-5	TRBV18	CASSPLTGINQPQHF
TRBJ2-5	TRBV27	CASTGTSGGETQYF
TRBJ1-4	TRBV9	CASSVGPGSAEKLFF
TRBJ2-1	TRBV7-9	CASSTNTKGDWVNEQFF
TRBJ1-1	TRBV3-1/TRBV3-2	CASSQDRAEAFF
TRBJ1-5	TRBV10-3	CAISDRDQPQHF
TRBJ2-1	TRBV4-2	CASSQEWSIQDEQFF
TRBJ1-1	TRBV6-6	CASSYSQGVAEAFF
TRBJ1-1	TRBV11-1	CASRPRTAMNTEAFF
TRBJ2-7	TRBV5-8	CASSLPGQGFSEQYF
TRBJ1-1	TRBV11-3	CASSLVTGSEAFF
TRBJ1-2	TRBV7-9	CASSLDYGYTF
TRBJ1-2	TRBV6-1	CASSEEGRQVSF
TRBJ1-1	TRBV10-1	CASSDRANAEAFF
TRBJ1-2	TRBV19	CASSTGGNYGYTF
TRBJ2-5	TRBV7-9	CASSTSGGGETQYF
TRBJ1-1	TRBV2	CASSLTRVWDTEAFF
TRBJ1-2	TRBV28	CASRIASGGSNYGYTF
TRBJ2-7	TRBV6-5	CASSSTLEQYF
TRBJ2-7	TRBV5-5	CASSLDGVDWEQYF
TRBJ2-6	TRBV6-4	CASSDEAGANVLTF
TRBJ1-4	TRBV25-1	CASSGDPGDRDEKLFF